The source of this TCR beta chain is a study of OX40 agonist ivuxolimab in advanced cancers. Study findings and constraints: Expanded clones were, on average, more numerous among CD8+ T cells than CD4+.

About this clone: The antigen remains undetermined.

Profiling relied on immunoSEQ multiplex PCR, and the TCRdb table lists in-frame clones only, not all of them. This sample has over 55,000 clones; 84% occur once, and the top ten carry less than 0.9%. CDR3 size: 14 residues. Germline V lookup: CDR1 MDHEN, CDR2 SYDVKM. The trim removed 3 bases at V and 4 bases at J, leaving 2 bases unmatched. Specimen: CD4+ or CD8+ T cells sorted from blood, collected in a trial of the OX40 agonist ivuxolimab. The V and J genes are TRBV28 and TRBJ1-2; 10 positions match TRBD1. This receptor was taken from an adult with an advanced solid tumor such as melanoma, head and neck, liver or kidney cancer. The CDR3 is CASSFGQGVYGYTF. Here the CDR3 DNA reads TGTGCCAGCAGTTTCGGACAGGGGGTCTATGGCTACACCTTC.